The text below deals with one T cell receptor (beta chain). The clone's antigen remains unknown. No much larger clonotype is one base removed from it; base qualities were not supplied. In total, just over 650 healthy bone marrow donors made up the cohort. At the time of sampling, every cohort member was nominally healthy, though immune exposures that went unrecorded were likely present. The donor tested CMV seronegative and was one of the 352 seronegative cohort members. A peripheral blood sample was provided by each donor, and peripheral blood mononuclear cells were used for TCR beta sequencing. Genomic DNA extraction from the blood cell samples was performed with the Qiagen DNeasy Blood Extraction Kit. These data are taken from a study of cytomegalovirus exposure and HLA in healthy donors (TCRdb year 2017). Study-level background: According to an earlier analysis of a few hundred of the donors, about 180 million T cells yielded 100 million or so unique TCR beta sequences and approximately 300 Gb of sequence data. An early release covering roughly 640 HLA-typed donors comprised 250 to 350 gigabases of sequencing data and roughly 86 million unique TCR sequences. Among the roughly 400 genotyped donors, around 81% belonged to the genetic ancestry cluster associated with self-reported Caucasian donors. The study aimed to test whether signatures of past pathogen exposure could be identified by cataloging public T cell receptors. Using immunosequencing, the study profiled T cell repertoires from 500 to 800 subjects and related those repertoires to cytomegalovirus serostatus. A separate validation cohort of roughly 130 different subjects was used in addition to the roughly 670-subject first cohort. To predict cytomegalovirus infection status, the study brought together high-throughput TCR immunosequencing, statistical association of individual TCRs with disease status, and machine learning. To study patterns of TCR occurrence, a later analysis re-analyzed previously published TCR beta repertoires from hundreds of donors and added high-resolution HLA genotyping. The later analysis used no new phenotypic data to find candidate immune exposures, relying instead on TCR beta sequences and their occurrence across donors. An earlier analysis of 500 to 750 of the donors applied high-throughput TCR beta sequencing to assess whether each TCR beta V gene segment acted as functional or pseudogenic. Alongside the repertoire data, information on donor age, sex, ethnicity and CMV serostatus was compiled. A later genetic analysis took genome-wide SNP genotypes for 398 of the 666 donors and used that subset as a discovery cohort. Every repertoire in the discovery cohort had been generated on one and the same sequencing platform. HLA typing included class I and class II loci at four-digit resolution. The number of donors typed differed by locus, with 629-630 for A, B, C, DRB1 and DQB1, over 500 for DQA1, approximately 570 for DPA1, and about 450 for DPB1. A handful of DR-DQ haplotypes were treated as single units for association and clustering because of strong linkage in the cohort. On average, roughly 240,000 unique TCR beta nucleotide sequences were sequenced per donor among about 400 genotyped donors of the cohort, with roughly 18% of those sequences being non-productive. Overall study outcomes, separate from this receptor: A further reported finding was that TCR beta sequences accurately predicted the HLA-A and HLA-B alleles for most subjects in the first cohort. In a later analysis, more than 15,000 TCR beta sequences were associated with specific HLA alleles at a false discovery rate of 0.05. This cohort had only TCR beta chains sequenced, and the lack of alpha or paired-chain data limited which features could be detected. In an earlier analysis of some 550 of the donors, most TCR beta V segments were observed in productive rearrangements about 87% or about 30% of the time, broadly matching IMGT annotations. Three of the identified cytomegalovirus-associated TCR beta chains were confirmed in vitro to be specific for cytomegalovirus antigens. The presence/absence analyses assumed that sequencing depth was roughly uniform across donors, and that assumption may not be true. According to a later genetic analysis, donors in an Asian-associated ancestry cluster had fewer N-insertions in productive TCRs than the approximately 670-donor mean. In a later analysis, several top co-occurrence clusters were reported to appear linked to parvovirus B19, influenza, CMV and Epstein-Barr virus. Because HLA typing was unavailable for some donors at each locus, only the typed subset was used in association tests. Linkage disequilibrium might explain the correlated functional status among segregating V segments, but an unknown experimental factor could not be excluded. In a later analysis, the rate of TCR association differed among HLA loci, with DRB1 alleles having the most associated TCRs and HLA-C alleles having the fewest. The classifier was reported to diagnose cytomegalovirus status with high specificity and sensitivity in both the original and validation cohorts. According to a later analysis, most CMV-associated TCR beta chains appeared to be HLA-restricted, and the HLA associations seemed to be driven largely by CMV exposure. A later analysis found that HLA-associated TCR beta chains were more clonally expanded and had lower generation probabilities than equally common non-associated chains. In a later genetic analysis, a missense DCLRE1C variant was associated with V-gene and J-gene trimming of TCR beta chains, and the association was replicated in an independent cohort. The earlier analysis of 587 of the donors excluded approximately 15 rarely observed V segments, including chromosome 9 orphons, because counts were too low. The authors suggested that the approach could potentially be generalized to other disease states and immunological phenotypes. A cluster of highly shared sequence variants was judged likely to be a technical artifact of the sequencing pipeline. Most TCR sequences were seen in very few donors, while some public TCRs were found in many individuals. The only immune exposure information available for the cohort was CMV serostatus. When HLA alleles, especially DR and DQ, strongly co-occurred, attributing TCR associations to individual alleles was difficult. Some IMGT-functional V segments, including TRBV6-2 and TRBV6-3, could not be told apart with the 87-base-pair reads, so those segments were excluded. In the study, 150 to 200 TCR beta chains were listed as associated with cytomegalovirus.

The library relied on the immunoSEQ multiplex PCR assay. A mixture of 60 forward primers for TCR Vbeta segments and 13 reverse primers for TCR Jbeta segments was used in the multiplex PCR. The CDR3 region of rearranged TCR beta genes was amplified from genomic DNA with a multiplex PCR assay. The Illumina HiSeq System was used to sequence the amplified TCR beta libraries as 87-base-pair reads. In the paper's pipeline: A later analysis counted approximately 76 million unique TCR beta chains across the 700 or so repertoires, and approximately 11 million of these chains were shared by at least two donors. Raw reads were error-corrected and collapsed into unique sequences with a nearest-neighbor algorithm that merged closely related sequences to remove PCR and sequencing errors. To assign V, D and J gene segments, CDR3 sequences were aligned to IMGT reference sequences. Each retained sequence needed at least a six-nucleotide match to both a V gene segment and a J gene segment. Rearrangements were called productive when the CDR3 lacked stop codons and stayed in frame with V and J; all others were non-productive. CDR3 was defined by IMGT convention, running from the second conserved V-encoded cysteine to the conserved J-encoded phenylalanine. In an earlier analysis of some 550 of the donors, sequences lacking an unambiguous match to a single V gene segment were excluded. In an earlier analysis of several hundred of the donors, V segments were called functional above 56.7% productive rearrangements and were called segregating when the between-donor standard deviation exceeded 5%. A statistical classification framework was built to diagnose cytomegalovirus status from the catalog of TCR beta chain sequences. V and J gene assignment, in a later analysis, came from comparing TCR nucleotide sequences with IMGT/GENE-DB human TR gene sequences. A later analysis assigned CDR3 sequences and most-parsimonious VDJ recombination scenarios with the TCRdist pipeline. In a later analysis, each TCR beta chain was defined by its CDR3 amino acid sequence together with its V-gene family, and reads lacking a unique V-gene family were excluded. A later analysis removed roughly 590 highly shared, low-generation-probability nucleotide sequences to deal with suspected cross-contamination and a sequencing artifact. In a later analysis, a clonal expansion index for each public chain was calculated from normalized within-repertoire ranks of inferred template counts. A later analysis computed generation probabilities with a VDJ recombination model fitted to out-of-frame rearrangements, and checked the results against IGoR. In a later analysis, TCR-TCR, TCR-HLA and TCR-CMV co-occurrence was scored with hypergeometric tests, and a repertoire-size bias correction was applied to TCR pairs. A later analysis estimated false discovery rates by permuting HLA or CMV assignments 20 times. In a later analysis, co-occurring TCRs were grouped using DBSCAN, and TCRdist sequence similarity was added for clustering within HLA-allele-positive subsets. For co-occurrence clustering, repertoires with fewer than 30,000 or more than 120,000 public chains were excluded, along with four or five repertoires with anomalous nucleotide sharing. Here the immuneACCESS table is served through TCRdb, limited to in-frame sequences with V and J called. Missing clones are a known gap in these copies; in checked studies unresolved V genes cover under half, and the rest lacks a known reason. V and J calls and clone size are copied from that table; D and trimming were computed from the DNA. This sample is represented by more than 140,000 clones; roughly four fifths of them were singletons. 1.9% of the sample is taken by the ten largest.

The CDR1 and CDR2 encoded by the germline V gene are MDHEN and SYDVKM. Reading from cysteine to phenylalanine, the CDR3 counts 17 amino acids. The CDR3 DNA has 51 bases and is translated from base 1. Cut back by 0 bases and 0 bases, the V and J ends lie 12 bases apart. This sequence originates from a woman between 40 and 50 years old in good health and CMV-seronegative. The chain links TRBV28 with TRBJ2-4; the D gene is possibly TRBD1, with 6 bases matching. The source material was PBMCs. The nucleotide sequence reads TGTGCCAGCAGTTTATGGTTCAGGGGTGTAGCCAAAAACATTCAGTACTTC. It translates as CASSLWFRGVAKNIQYF.